The sequence of this T cell receptor (beta chain) was determined in a study of cytomegalovirus exposure and HLA in healthy donors. The PCR used 60 Vbeta and 13 Jbeta primers. Profiling relied on immunoSEQ multiplex PCR, and the TCRdb table lists in-frame clones only, not all of them. The data contain some 130,000 clones, approximately 70% of them seen just once; the ten biggest clones take up approximately 1.6%. The CDR3 extends over 14 amino acids. Germline V lookup: CDR1 MNHEY, CDR2 SMNVEV (reference sequence). Trimming stripped 4 bases from V and 4 bases from J, with 13 bases between. What was sequenced was PBMCs. This TCR came from a human donor in good health. V is TRBV27 and J is TRBJ1-2; D perhaps matches TRBD1 (6 bases). CDR3 nucleotide sequence: TGTGCCAGCAGTTCGCAGACAGGTTTCTATGGCTACACCTTC. It is translated as CASSSQTGFYGYTF.